This TCR beta chain was observed in a study of T cell responses to AZD1222 COVID-19 vaccine. General study findings and limits: In a largely white British group with more females than males, clonal diversity was possibly underestimated. After the peak T cell response, and only then, were repertoires sampled.

This clone was observed a handful of times. Its matching antigen is unknown. The CDR3 spans 15 residues. V was trimmed by 3 bases and J by 4 bases, leaving 13 bases between them. Germline values: CDR1 LGHNA, CDR2 YSLEER. The data were produced by immunoSEQ multiplex PCR, yet TCRdb's version contains in-frame clones alone and is incomplete. The table includes about 210,000 clones, about 95% detected once. The source is an adult who received the MenACWY meningococcal vaccine as a control. Here the sequenced sample was peripheral blood, taken 28 days after the second dose of the MenACWY control vaccine. The J gene is TRBJ1-3, the V gene TRBV4-3; no clear D gene. The CDR3, as DNA: TGCGCCAGCAGCCAGGGCGCCGGGAGAGGAAACACCATATATTTT. Amino acids: CASSQGAGRGNTIYF.